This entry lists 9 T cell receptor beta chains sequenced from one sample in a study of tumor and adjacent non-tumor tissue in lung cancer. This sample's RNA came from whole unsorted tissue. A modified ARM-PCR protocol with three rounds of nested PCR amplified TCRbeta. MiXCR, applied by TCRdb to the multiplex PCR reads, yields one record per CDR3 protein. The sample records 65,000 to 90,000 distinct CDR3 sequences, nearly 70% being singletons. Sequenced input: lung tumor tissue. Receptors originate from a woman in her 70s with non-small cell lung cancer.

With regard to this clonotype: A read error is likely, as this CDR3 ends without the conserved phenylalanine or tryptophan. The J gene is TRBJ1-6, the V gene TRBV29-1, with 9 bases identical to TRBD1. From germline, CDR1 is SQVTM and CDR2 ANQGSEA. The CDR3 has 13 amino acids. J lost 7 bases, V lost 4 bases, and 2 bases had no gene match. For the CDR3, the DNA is TGCAGCGTTGGACAGGGGGTAAATTCACCCCTCCACCTT. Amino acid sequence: CSVGQGVNSPLHL.

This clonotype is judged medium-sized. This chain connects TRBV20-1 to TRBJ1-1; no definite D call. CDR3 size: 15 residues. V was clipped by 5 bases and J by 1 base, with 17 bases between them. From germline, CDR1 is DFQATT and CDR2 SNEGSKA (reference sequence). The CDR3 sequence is CSAARTGRRNTEAFF. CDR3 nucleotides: TGCAGTGCTGCAAGAACCGGACGGAGGAACACTGAAGCTTTCTTT.

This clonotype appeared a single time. The CDR3 loop is CASSNTPRQAKEKLFF. Here the CDR3 DNA reads TGTGCCAGCAGCAACACACCCCGACAAGCGAAAGAAAAACTGTTTTTT. The rearrangement links TRBV6-6 to TRBJ1-4; D gene ambiguous. The germline CDR1 and CDR2 sequences are MNHNY and SVGAGI (reference sequence). The CDR3 runs 16 residues. V was pared by 6 bases and J by 8 bases, with 22 bases between.

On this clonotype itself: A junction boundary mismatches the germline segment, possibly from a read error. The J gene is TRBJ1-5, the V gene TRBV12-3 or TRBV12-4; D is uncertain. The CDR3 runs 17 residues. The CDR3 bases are TGTGCCAGCAGTTTTATTATGGTTCAGGCGGGTAATCAGCCCCAGCAATTT. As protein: CASSFIMVQAGNQPQQF.

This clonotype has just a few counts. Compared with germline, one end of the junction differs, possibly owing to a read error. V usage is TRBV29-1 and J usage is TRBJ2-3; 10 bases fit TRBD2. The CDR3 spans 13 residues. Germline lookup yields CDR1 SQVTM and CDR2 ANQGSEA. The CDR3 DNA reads TGCAGCGTTCGGACTAGCGGTACAGATACGCATTACTTT. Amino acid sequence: CSVRTSGTDTHYF.

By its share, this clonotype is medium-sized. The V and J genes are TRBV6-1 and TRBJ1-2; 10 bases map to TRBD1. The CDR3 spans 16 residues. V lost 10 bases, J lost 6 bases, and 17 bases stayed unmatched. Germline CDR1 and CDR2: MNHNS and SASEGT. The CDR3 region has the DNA TGTGCCACTACCCCGGGACAGGGGTTATATTACCATGGCTACACCTTC. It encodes CATTPGQGLYYHGYTF.

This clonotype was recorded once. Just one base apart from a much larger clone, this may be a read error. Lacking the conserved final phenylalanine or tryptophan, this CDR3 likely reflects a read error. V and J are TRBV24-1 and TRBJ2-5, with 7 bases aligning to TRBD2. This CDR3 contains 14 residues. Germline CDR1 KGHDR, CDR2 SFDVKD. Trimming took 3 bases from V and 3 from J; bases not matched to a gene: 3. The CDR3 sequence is CATSDPSGEETQYL. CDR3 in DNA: TGTGCCACCAGTGATCCTAGCGGAGAAGAGACCCAGTACTTG.

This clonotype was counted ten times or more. The CDR3 nucleotides are TGTGCCAGCAGCTTGCTGCGCTCTAATTACGAGCAGTACTTC. Translating gives CASSLLRSNYEQYF. The chain carries TRBV5-5 and TRBJ2-7; no reliable D call. V lost 1 base and J 4 bases, leaving 12 bases between the germline ends. The CDR3 contains 14 residues. Germline V gene sequence: CDR1 SGHKS, CDR2 YYEKEE (reference sequence).

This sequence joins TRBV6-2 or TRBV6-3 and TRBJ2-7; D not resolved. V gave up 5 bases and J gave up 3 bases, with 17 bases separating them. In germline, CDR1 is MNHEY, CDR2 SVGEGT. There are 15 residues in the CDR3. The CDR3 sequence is CASSDPELQFYEQYF. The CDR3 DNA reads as TGTGCCAGCAGTGATCCGGAACTCCAATTCTACGAGCAGTACTTC.